The next 30 T cell receptor beta chains were all read from a single sample in a study of OX40 agonist ivuxolimab in advanced cancers. Sequencing used immunoSEQ multiplex PCR; TCRdb keeps in-frame clones, though not all of them. The sample consists of about 68,000 clones, approximately 81% of them appearing once. The material sequenced was CD4+ or CD8+ T cells sorted from blood, taken in a trial of the OX40 agonist ivuxolimab. The source is an adult with an advanced solid tumor such as melanoma, head and neck, liver or kidney cancer.

The chain links TRBV27 to TRBJ1-5; 8 positions match TRBD1. V shed 5 bases, J shed 7 bases, and the junction held 7 bases outside the gene matches. The germline gives CDR1 MNHEY, CDR2 SMNVEV (reference sequence). The CDR3 is 14 amino acids. The chain's CDR3 is CASSPGQGRQPQHF. DNA of the CDR3: TGTGCCAGCAGTCCCGGACAGGGACGGCAGCCCCAGCATTTT.

The chain couples TRBV7-3 to TRBJ2-1, with TRBD1 identical over 7 bases. Trimming took 5 bases from V and 7 from J; bases not matched to a gene: 17. This CDR3 contains 17 residues. The germline CDR1 and CDR2 sequences are SGHTA and FQGTGA. In nucleotides, the CDR3 is TGTGCCAGCAGCCCAAGGCCCGGGACAGACAAAGGGAATGAGCAGTTCTTC. The encoded protein is CASSPRPGTDKGNEQFF.

The J gene is TRBJ2-3, the V gene TRBV19; 10 nucleotides align to TRBD2. The CDR3 covers 16 residues. Germline V gene data show CDR1 as LNHDA and CDR2 as SQIVND (reference sequence). J gave up 2 bases and V 4 bases, and 6 bases lay outside the gene matches. The CDR3 DNA reads TGTGCCAGTAGTACCCTAGCGGGGGCCCACACAGATACGCAGTATTTT. It translates to CASSTLAGAHTDTQYF.

V usage is TRBV19 and J usage is TRBJ1-4; possibly TRBD1 for D (5 bases). V lost 3 bases to trimming and J lost 0 bases, with 20 bases between them. CDR1 is LNHDA and CDR2 is SQIVND in the germline V gene (reference sequence). CDR3 size: 19 residues. The CDR3 protein is CASSMEGPKRSATNEKLFF. For the CDR3, the DNA is TGTGCCAGTAGTATGGAGGGGCCAAAACGATCAGCAACTAATGAAAAACTGTTTTTT.

The CDR3 nucleotides are TGCGCCATCCCAGGGGCTCGAGCCTACGAGCAGTACTTC. Amino acids: CAIPGARAYEQYF. The chain couples TRBV10-2 to TRBJ2-7, with a tentative D call TRBD1 (6 bases). The CDR3 runs 13 residues. Trimming pared 10 bases from V and 2 bases from J, leaving 15 bases between. The germline V gene has CDR1 WSHSY and CDR2 SAAADI.

There are a few counts of this clone. The chain employs TRBV28 and TRBJ1-5; maybe TRBD1 (5 bases). The CDR3 contains 12 residues. V was pared by 5 bases and J by 5 bases, with 7 bases between. Germline V gives CDR1 MDHEN, CDR2 SYDVKM. The CDR3 sequence: CASSVRDQPQHF. As DNA, the CDR3 is TGTGCCAGCAGTGTCAGGGATCAGCCCCAGCATTTT.

This chain connects TRBV7-2 to TRBJ1-1; the match to TRBD1 covers 8 bases. Germline V gives CDR1 SGHTA, CDR2 FQGNSA. CDR3 length: 14 residues. The J segment lost 1 base and the V segment lost 4 bases, leaving 2 bases of the junction unmatched. CDR3 amino acids: CASSWDRRNTEAFF. The CDR3 DNA reads as TGTGCCAGCAGCTGGGACAGGAGGAACACTGAAGCTTTCTTT.

This chain joins TRBV2 and TRBJ2-3; D gene unclear. V was shortened by 9 bases and J by 4 bases, with 11 bases between the two germline ends. This CDR3 region has 12 residues. Germline values: CDR1 SNHLY, CDR2 FYNNEI. The CDR3 here is CARTNWADTQYF. The CDR3 DNA sequence: TGTGCCAGGACAAACTGGGCAGATACGCAGTATTTT. The whole variable domain, remainder taken from reference TRBV2 and TRBJ2-3, is EPEVTQTPSHQVTQMGQEVILRCVPISNHLYFYWYRQILGQKVEFLVSFYNNEISEKSEIFDDQFSVERPDGSNFTLKIRSTKLEDSAMYFCARTNWADTQYFGPGTRLTVL.

The rearrangement links TRBV6-5 to TRBJ2-7, with 12 bases that match TRBD1. With 6 bases clipped from V and 6 bases from J, the junction kept 9 bases outside the gene matches. Germline loops: CDR1 MNHEY, CDR2 SVGAGI. This CDR3 region has 15 residues. CDR3 amino acids: CASSPRGQGAGEQYF. CDR3 DNA: TGTGCCAGCAGCCCCAGGGGACAGGGGGCGGGCGAGCAGTACTTC.

This sequence joins TRBV7-9 and TRBJ1-2; 8 bases align to TRBD1. The CDR3 totals 14 residues. J was trimmed by 4 bases and V by 3 bases; bases with no gene match: 4. CDR1 is SEHNR, CDR2 FQNEAQ, per germline (reference sequence). CDR3 region: CASSLETGAYGYTF. DNA for the CDR3: TGTGCCAGCAGCTTGGAGACAGGGGCCTATGGCTACACCTTC.

In its sample, this clone is medium-sized (0.01 to 0.1%). The chain links TRBV7-2 to TRBJ1-2; 9 bases match TRBD1. The V gene's germline CDR1 is SGHTA and CDR2 FQGNSA. The CDR3 totals 15 residues. Trimming took 4 bases from V and 2 from J; bases not matched to a gene: 5. The CDR3 coding sequence is TGTGCCAGCAGCTCCGGGACAGGGCACAACTATGGCTACACCTTC. It codes for CASSSGTGHNYGYTF.

The chain carries TRBV5-1 and TRBJ1-4; D call uncertain. This CDR3 is built from 15 residues. V lost 0 bases, J lost 3 bases, and 9 bases lay in between. Germline values: CDR1 SGHRS, CDR2 YFSETQ. The CDR3 nucleotides read TGCGCCAGCAGCTTGGCCGGGCGGCCTAATGAAAAACTGTTTTTT. Encoded protein: CASSLAGRPNEKLFF.

A few counts support this clone. V and J are TRBV7-2 and TRBJ2-5; D gene unclear. Trimming cost V 0 bases and J 6 bases, with 8 bases left between them. CDR1 is SGHTA, CDR2 FQGNSA, per germline. This CDR3 spans 13 amino acids. The CDR3 is CASSLAPGQTQYF. CDR3 DNA: TGTGCCAGCAGCTTAGCCCCTGGACAGACCCAGTACTTC.

This clone was counted only a few times. This chain links TRBV5-6 with TRBJ1-3; the match to TRBD1 covers 7 bases. V shed 0 bases and J 0 bases; nucleotides not matched to a gene: 12. CDR1 is SGHDT and CDR2 is YYEEEE in the germline V gene. The CDR3 loop spans 19 amino acids. The CDR3 region is CASSLVEYAQGYSGNTIYF. DNA for the CDR3: TGTGCCAGCAGCTTGGTGGAATATGCACAGGGGTACTCTGGAAACACCATATATTTT.

The V and J genes are TRBV4-1 and TRBJ1-2; 10 nucleotides agree with TRBD1. This CDR3 has 15 residues. Trimming cost V 2 bases and J 4 bases; bases outside gene matches: 4. Per the germline V gene, CDR1 is MGHRA and CDR2 is YSYEKL. CDR3 bases: TGCGCCAGCAGCCAACCTAGGGACAGGGGCTATGGCTACACCTTC. Translation: CASSQPRDRGYGYTF.

This clone occurred once. The gene calls are TRBV5-1 and TRBJ2-3; TRBD2 might be the D (6 bases). There are 15 residues in the CDR3. V lost 4 bases and J lost 2, with 14 bases in between. The germline gives CDR1 SGHRS, CDR2 YFSETQ. CDR3 region: CASSPAGGDTDTQYF. The CDR3 region has the DNA TGCGCCAGCAGCCCGGCGGGCGGGGACACAGATACGCAGTATTTT.

This clone was detected only a few times. The chain has TRBV29-1 and TRBJ1-1; D ambiguous. V was trimmed by 4 bases and J by 0 bases, leaving 15 bases between them. Germline CDR1 SQVTM, CDR2 ANQGSEA. The CDR3 length is 15 residues. The CDR3 sequence: CSVGPGWGMNTEAFF. The CDR3, as DNA: TGCAGCGTTGGGCCCGGGTGGGGAATGAACACTGAAGCTTTCTTT.

The chain recombines TRBV7-2 with TRBJ2-1, with D maybe TRBD2 (6 bases). Germline CDR1 and CDR2: SGHTA and FQGNSA. Between the trimmed V and J ends, which lost 6 bases and 5 bases, there was a span of 17 bases. The CDR3 runs 15 residues. CDR3 amino acids: CASSPIVRLDNEQFF. CDR3 nucleotide sequence: TGTGCCAGCAGTCCAATTGTCCGACTAGACAATGAGCAGTTCTTC. The variable domain in full, with the rest retrieved from reference TRBV7-2 and TRBJ2-1, is GAGVSQSPSNKVTEKGKDVELRCDPISGHTALYWYRQSLGQGLEFLIYFQGNSAPDKSGLPSDRFSAERTGGSVSTLTIQRTQQEDSAVYLCASSPIVRLDNEQFFGPGTRLTVL.

The chain uses TRBV27 and TRBJ1-2, with TRBD1 matching 11 bases. Germline lookup yields CDR1 MNHEY and CDR2 SMNVEV (reference sequence). The CDR3 has 15 residues. V was clipped by 2 bases and J by 3 bases; unmatched bases: 2. The CDR3 spells CASSLAGQGDYGYTF. As DNA, the CDR3 is TGTGCCAGCAGTTTAGCGGGACAGGGGGACTATGGCTACACCTTC.

This clone was picked up one time. The chain employs TRBV18 and TRBJ1-2; 7 positions match TRBD1. The CDR3 is made up of 14 amino acids. V was clipped by 4 bases and J by 0 bases; unmatched bases: 2. Looked up from germline, CDR1 is KGHSH and CDR2 is LQKENI. The CDR3 protein is CASSRQGANYGYTF. DNA of the CDR3: TGTGCCAGCTCACGACAGGGTGCTAACTATGGCTACACCTTC.

V is TRBV5-1 and J is TRBJ2-1, with 11 nucleotides matching TRBD1. Germline CDR1 is SGHRS and CDR2 is YFSETQ. The J segment lost 1 base and the V segment lost 4 bases, leaving 7 bases of the junction unmatched. This CDR3 is built from 17 residues. CDR3: CASSKGTGGRSYNEQFF. CDR3 coding DNA: TGCGCCAGCAGCAAGGGGACAGGGGGACGGTCCTACAATGAGCAGTTCTTC. The whole variable domain, filled in from reference TRBV5-1 and TRBJ2-1, reads KAGVTQTPRYLIKTRGQQVTLSCSPISGHRSVSWYQQTPGQGLQFLFEYFSETQRNKGNFPGRFSGRQFSNSRSEMNVSTLELGDSALYLCASSKGTGGRSYNEQFFGPGTRLTVL.

This clone was detected once. The V gene is TRBV2, the J gene TRBJ2-5, with 11 bases matching TRBD2. From germline, CDR1 is SNHLY and CDR2 FYNNEI. V was clipped by 8 bases and J by 4 bases; unmatched bases: 12. The CDR3 totals 16 residues. CDR3 bases: TGTGCCAGCCAACCACTTAGCGGGGGGGCCCCAGAGACCCAGTACTTC. Translation: CASQPLSGGAPETQYF. The full variable domain, its missing parts supplied by reference TRBV2 and TRBJ2-5, is EPEVTQTPSHQVTQMGQEVILRCVPISNHLYFYWYRQILGQKVEFLVSFYNNEISEKSEIFDDQFSVERPDGSNFTLKIRSTKLEDSAMYFCASQPLSGGAPETQYFGPGTRLLVL.

The DNA of the CDR3 is TGCGCCAGCAGCCAGGCCCCCGGGGAGCTGTTTTTT. It translates to CASSQAPGELFF. V usage is TRBV10-1 and J usage is TRBJ2-2, with unresolved D. Trimming stripped 6 bases from V and 6 bases from J, with 8 bases between. The CDR3 extends over 12 amino acids. The V gene's germline CDR1 is WNHNN and CDR2 SYGVQD (reference sequence).

The chain uses TRBV5-4 and TRBJ1-5; D is perhaps TRBD1 (6 bases). CDR3 length: 14 amino acids. V lost 4 bases to trimming and J lost 3 bases, with 11 bases between them. Germline CDR1 is SGHNT and CDR2 is YYREEE (reference sequence). CDR3 region: CASSEGQNNQPQHF. CDR3 nucleotide sequence: TGTGCCAGCAGCGAGGGACAAAACAATCAGCCCCAGCATTTT.

This clone has only a few counts. V gene TRBV5-1 combines with J gene TRBJ1-2; the D gene is possibly TRBD1 (6 bases). The germline V gene encodes CDR1 SGHRS and CDR2 YFSETQ. V shed 0 bases and J shed 6 bases, with 12 bases lying between them. The CDR3 contains 14 residues. CDR3 nucleotide sequence: TGCGCCAGCAGCTTGGACGCAGGGGCAAATGGCTACACCTTC. It is translated as CASSLDAGANGYTF.

The rearrangement joins TRBV28 to TRBJ1-2; D remains ambiguous. Germline assignment: CDR1 MDHEN and CDR2 SYDVKM. V was trimmed by 2 bases and J by 4 bases, leaving 8 bases between them. The CDR3 length is 13 residues. Here the CDR3 reads CASSLAQPYGYTF. The CDR3 DNA is TGTGCCAGCAGTTTAGCACAGCCCTATGGCTACACCTTC.

The chain employs TRBV5-1 and TRBJ2-5, with D possibly TRBD1 on 6 matching bases. This CDR3 spans 13 amino acids. Trimming left V 3 bases short and J 10 bases short, with 16 bases between. The germline gives CDR1 SGHRS, CDR2 YFSETQ. In nucleotides, the CDR3 is TGCGCCAGCAGCTCCGAAGGGGGTCGCGGCCAGTACTTC. Amino acids: CASSSEGGRGQYF.

This CDR3 reads CASSQVTGQYNYGYTF. CDR3 sequence (DNA): TGCGCCAGCAGCCAAGTTACAGGGCAGTATAACTATGGCTACACCTTC. This chain connects TRBV4-1 to TRBJ1-2, with a possible D match to TRBD1 (6 bases). Germline-derived CDR1 and CDR2 are MGHRA and YSYEKL. V lost 1 base and J 1 base, leaving 13 bases between the germline ends. The CDR3 contains 16 residues.

The chain is built from TRBV10-3 and TRBJ2-7; 7 nucleotides match TRBD1. Looked up from germline, CDR1 is ENHRY and CDR2 is SYGVKD. The CDR3 totals 15 residues. The V gene end was trimmed by 4 bases and the J gene end by 9 bases; junction bases not matched to a gene: 15. The CDR3 DNA is TGTGCCATCAGTGGAGGGGACAGAAGGCGCCTATGGCAGTACTTC. This encodes CAISGGDRRRLWQYF.

The genes are TRBV18 and TRBJ2-5, with 7 bases aligning to TRBD1. This CDR3 spans 14 amino acids. Germline V gene data show CDR1 as KGHSH and CDR2 as LQKENI. Germline trimming cut 5 bases from V and 4 bases from J; bases unmatched to any gene: 7. The CDR3 DNA sequence: TGTGCCAGCTCAGGACAGGCAGTGGGAGAGACCCAGTACTTC. Translated: CASSGQAVGETQYF.